Below are 27 T cell receptor beta chains sequenced from a single sample in a study of CD8+ T cells in alopecia areata. TCR sequencing used cDNA made by reverse transcription of extracted RNA. Here immunoSEQ multiplex PCR was the method, and the copy in TCRdb shows in-frame clones only, minus some. This table has some 220,000 clones, around three fifths appearing once. The treatment: oral pan-JAK inhibitor, 5-10 mg twice daily. Sequenced material: CD4+ T cells sorted from blood, taken at week 4, from a patient treated with tofacitinib. The receptors come from a human donor with alopecia areata.

CDR3 nucleotide sequence: TGCGCCAGCAGCTTGGGGTCAGGGGGAAATTCACCCCTCCACTTT. Residues: CASSLGSGGNSPLHF. The chain combines TRBV5-1 with TRBJ1-6; TRBD1 agrees at 7 bases. In germline, CDR1 is SGHRS, CDR2 YFSETQ. The CDR3 contains 15 residues. The ends lost 0 bases at V and 7 bases at J; junction bases unmatched: 4.

In this sample, this clone turned up a few times. This sequence joins TRBV6-1 and TRBJ2-7; D remains ambiguous. The J call is uncertain, as TRBJ2-5 better fits the DNA end. CDR3 length: 11 amino acids. Germline loops: CDR1 MNHNS, CDR2 SASEGT. The CDR3 loop is CASSESPTQYF. In nucleotides, the CDR3 is TGTGCCAGCAGTGAATCGCCGACCCAGTACTTC.

This sequence joins TRBV29-1 and TRBJ1-3; D ambiguous. The CDR3 extends over 14 amino acids. Germline V gene data show CDR1 as SQVTM and CDR2 as ANQGSEA. The V end was cut by 5 bases, the J end by 0 bases, with 11 bases between. The CDR3 reads CSVTGGSSGNTIYF. DNA for the CDR3: TGCAGCGTTACTGGAGGGAGCTCTGGAAACACCATATATTTT.

The rearrangement joins TRBV20-1 to TRBJ2-2; D not resolved. V was shortened by 3 bases and J by 7 bases, with 6 bases between the two germline ends. The CDR3 is 11 residues long. Germline CDR1 DFQATT, CDR2 SNEGSKA (reference sequence). The CDR3 nucleotides read TGCAGTGCTAGTTGGTTCGGGGAGCTGTTTTTT. It is translated as CSASWFGELFF.

The chain has TRBV7-9 and TRBJ1-2; D remains ambiguous. CDR3 size: 14 residues. Trimming stripped 1 base from V and 4 bases from J, with 10 bases between. From germline, CDR1 is SEHNR and CDR2 FQNEAQ (reference sequence). The CDR3 bases are TGTGCCAGCAGCTTAGAGGCGTACGGCTATGGCTACACCTTC. This sequence encodes CASSLEAYGYGYTF.

The chain joins TRBV6-1 to TRBJ1-4; maybe TRBD1 (6 bases). The CDR3 has 13 residues. The V end lost 6 bases, the J end lost 1 base, and 6 bases lay between the germline ends. Per germline, CDR1 MNHNS and CDR2 SASEGT. The CDR3 DNA follows: TGTGCCAGCAGACAGGGAACTAATGAAAAACTGTTTTTT. Translating gives CASRQGTNEKLFF.

V usage is TRBV7-9 and J usage is TRBJ1-6; 7 nucleotides line up with TRBD1. There are 13 residues in the CDR3. Germline V lookup: CDR1 SEHNR, CDR2 FQNEAQ (reference sequence). V shed 6 bases, J shed 8 bases, and the junction held 4 bases outside the gene matches. The CDR3 DNA reads TGTGCCAGCAGTTCCGACAGGGATTCACCCCTCCACTTT. Amino acid sequence: CASSSDRDSPLHF.

The V gene is TRBV23-1, the J gene TRBJ1-1; D unclear. TRBV23-1 is designated an ORF whose function remains uncertain. This CDR3 has 14 amino acids. The germline V and J ends were trimmed by 0 bases and 7 bases, with 12 bases remaining between them. The CDR3 spells CASSQSGSLVEAFF. CDR3 DNA sequence: TGCGCCAGCAGTCAATCAGGGTCTTTGGTTGAAGCTTTCTTT.

V usage is TRBV2 and J usage is TRBJ2-5, with 9 bases identical to TRBD1. The V gene's germline CDR1 is SNHLY and CDR2 FYNNEI. V trimming: 2 bases; J trimming: 5 bases; junction bases outside the gene matches: 15. This CDR3 spans 18 amino acids. The chain's CDR3 is CASSESAVGTGSRETQYF. The CDR3 DNA is TGTGCCAGCAGTGAATCCGCCGTGGGGACAGGGAGTAGGGAGACCCAGTACTTC.

The rearrangement links TRBV4-3 to TRBJ1-6; D remains unclear. Between the trimmed V and J ends, which lost 0 bases and 6 bases, there was a span of 9 bases. The CDR3 loop spans 15 amino acids. Germline CDR1 LGHNA, CDR2 YSLEER. This CDR3 is CASSQDGAFNSPLHF. CDR3 DNA sequence: TGCGCCAGCAGCCAAGATGGTGCATTTAATTCACCCCTCCACTTT.

This clone was detected a few times. The chain recombines TRBV5-1 with TRBJ2-5; 7 nucleotides match TRBD1. CDR1 and CDR2 (germline): SGHRS, YFSETQ. This CDR3 is 14 amino acids long. The V segment lost 1 base and the J segment 5 bases; nucleotides outside the gene matches: 5. The CDR3 protein is CASSLWDSHETQYF. The CDR3 DNA sequence: TGCGCCAGCAGCTTGTGGGACAGCCACGAGACCCAGTACTTC.

This clone was observed a few times. This chain connects TRBV7-2 to TRBJ2-3; D remains unclear. Trimming removed 1 base from V and 7 bases from J, with 6 bases in between. The CDR3 length is 12 residues. Germline V gene data show CDR1 as SGHTA and CDR2 as FQGNSA. The CDR3 coding sequence is TGTGCCAGCAGCTTAGTGTTGAATACGCAGTATTTT. It codes for CASSLVLNTQYF.

The chain recombines TRBV7-8 with TRBJ1-5, with 11 bases that match TRBD1. Germline CDR1 and CDR2: SGHVS and FQNEAQ. V was pared by 4 bases and J by 4 bases, with 12 bases of the junction left unmatched. The length of the CDR3 is 18 residues. CDR3 in amino acids: CASSSSGQGVWRNQPQHF. CDR3 sequence (DNA): TGTGCCAGCAGCTCGTCGGGACAGGGGGTCTGGCGGAATCAGCCCCAGCATTTT.

The chain recombines TRBV27 with TRBJ2-6; 8 nucleotides match TRBD1. The CDR3 is made up of 16 amino acids. The J segment lost 2 bases and the V segment lost 4 bases, leaving 4 bases of the junction unmatched. CDR1 and CDR2 (germline): MNHEY, SMNVEV (reference sequence). CDR3: CASSSTGAPGANVLTF. The CDR3 DNA follows: TGTGCCAGCAGTTCGACAGGGGCCCCTGGGGCCAACGTCCTGACTTTC.

This clone has just one count. The chain carries TRBV9 and TRBJ2-7, with D perhaps given as TRBD1 or TRBD2 (5 bases each). The germline V gene has CDR1 SGDLS and CDR2 YYNGEE. The CDR3 covers 16 residues. V was pared by 3 bases and J by 2 bases, with 18 bases between. The CDR3 region is CASSGKPGTDPYEQYF. CDR3 coding DNA: TGTGCCAGCAGCGGAAAACCCGGGACGGATCCCTACGAGCAGTACTTC.

This clone was counted a few times. In the same sample, other DNA sequences code for this CDR3. This chain links TRBV9 with TRBJ2-7; D call uncertain. With 0 bases removed from V and 0 bases from J, the gap between germline ends came to 7 bases. The germline gives CDR1 SGDLS, CDR2 YYNGEE. CDR3 length equals 14 residues. CDR3: CASSVASSSYEQYF. In DNA form, the CDR3 reads TGTGCCAGCAGCGTAGCAAGTAGCTCCTACGAGCAGTACTTC.

The chain employs TRBV27 and TRBJ1-5; D unclear. The CDR3 sequence is 17 residues long. CDR1 is MNHEY and CDR2 is SMNVEV in the germline V gene (reference sequence). The V end lost 4 bases, the J end lost 4 bases, and 20 bases lay between the germline ends. Here the CDR3 DNA reads TGTGCCAGCAGTTACAGACTTCCAGCGACGGGTAATCAGCCCCAGCATTTT. Amino acids: CASSYRLPATGNQPQHF.

CDR3 sequence reads: CASSLDRGGSYGYTF. In DNA, the CDR3 is TGCGCCAGCAGCTTGGATAGAGGAGGGAGCTATGGCTACACCTTC. This chain joins TRBV5-1 and TRBJ1-2; no definite D call. The CDR3 has 15 residues. Deletions cut 0 bases from V and 4 bases from J, with 13 bases between. CDR1 and CDR2 from the germline V gene are SGHRS and YFSETQ.

The V and J genes are TRBV30 and TRBJ1-2; D not certain. V dropped 5 bases and J dropped 0 bases, with 7 bases sitting between them. There are 12 residues in the CDR3. Germline V gives CDR1 GTSNPN, CDR2 SVGIG (reference sequence). The DNA of the CDR3 is TGTGCCTGGGGGGAAGCTAACTATGGCTACACCTTC. Its protein is CAWGEANYGYTF.

The chain is built from TRBV7-9 and TRBJ1-6, with 10 positions matching TRBD1. The CDR3 consists of 16 residues. The V and J ends lost 0 bases and 5 bases, in that order; junction bases with no gene match: 1. CDR1 and CDR2 from the germline V gene are SEHNR and FQNEAQ (reference sequence). DNA of the CDR3: TGTGCCAGCAGCTTAGCCGGGACAGGGGATAATTCACCCCTCCACTTT. Residues: CASSLAGTGDNSPLHF. Complete variable domain (other parts from reference TRBV7-9 and TRBJ1-6): DTGVSQNPRHKITKRGQNVTFRCDPISEHNRLYWYRQTLGQGPEFLTYFQNEAQLEKSRLLSDRFSAERPKGSFSTLEIQRTEQGDSAMYLCASSLAGTGDNSPLHFGNGTRLTVT.

V and J are TRBV4-3 and TRBJ1-6, with D perhaps TRBD1 (5 bases). From germline, CDR1 is LGHNA and CDR2 YSLEER. The CDR3 is made up of 16 amino acids. With 0 bases removed from V and 7 bases from J, the gap between germline ends came to 13 bases. For the CDR3, the DNA is TGCGCCAGCAGCCAAGATAGGGCAGGGACCAATTCACCCCTCCACTTT. Protein sequence: CASSQDRAGTNSPLHF.

The gene calls are TRBV6-5 and TRBJ1-1, with a weak D call TRBD1 (5 bases). The V gene lost 5 bases and the J gene lost 1 base, with 14 bases spanning the gap. The CDR3 loop spans 15 amino acids. Per the germline V gene, CDR1 is MNHEY and CDR2 is SVGAGI. The CDR3 DNA follows: TGTGCCAGCAGTAGGGCAGGGCTTTCGAACACTGAAGCTTTCTTT. Translation: CASSRAGLSNTEAFF.

This chain uses TRBV10-3 with TRBJ2-6, with 9 bases lining up with TRBD1. Per germline, CDR1 ENHRY and CDR2 SYGVKD. There are 17 residues in the CDR3. Trimming at V came to 5 bases and at J to 1 base, leaving 6 bases not matched to a gene. The CDR3 coding sequence is TGTGCCATCAGTAGGACAGGGGCCAAGTCTGGGGCCAACGTCCTGACTTTC. Translation: CAISRTGAKSGANVLTF.

The chain recombines TRBV15 with TRBJ2-7; D call uncertain. Germline CDR1 reads LNHNV; CDR2 reads YYDKDF (reference sequence). The V end lost 0 bases, the J end lost 1 base, and 10 bases lay between the germline ends. The CDR3 runs 15 residues. The CDR3 spells CATSRDWSSSYEQYF. The CDR3 nucleotides read TGTGCCACCAGCAGAGATTGGTCCAGTTCCTACGAGCAGTACTTC.

V is TRBV4-1 and J is TRBJ1-4; no reliable D call. The CDR3 is made up of 13 amino acids. CDR1 is MGHRA, CDR2 YSYEKL, per germline. Trimming pared 0 bases from V and 4 bases from J, leaving 3 bases between. The CDR3 reads CASSQDLNEKLFF. The CDR3 DNA follows: TGCGCCAGCAGCCAAGACCTTAATGAAAAACTGTTTTTT.

The J gene is TRBJ1-1, the V gene TRBV6-6; no firm D call. CDR3 length equals 11 residues. V dropped 2 bases and J dropped 4 bases, with 2 bases sitting between them. CDR1 is MNHNY and CDR2 is SVGAGI in the germline V gene (reference sequence). This CDR3 reads CASSYGTEAFF. The CDR3 nucleotides read TGTGCCAGCAGTTACGGCACTGAAGCTTTCTTT.

This rearrangement joins TRBV6-1 to TRBJ2-4; D might be TRBD1 (8 bases). The V gene's germline CDR1 is MNHNS and CDR2 SASEGT. The CDR3 covers 19 residues. Trimming stripped 3 bases from V and 0 bases from J, with 21 bases between. In nucleotides, the CDR3 is TGTGCCAGCAGTGATAGGAACAGGGGGAGGGATTTAGCCAAAAACATTCAGTACTTC. It specifies CASSDRNRGRDLAKNIQYF.